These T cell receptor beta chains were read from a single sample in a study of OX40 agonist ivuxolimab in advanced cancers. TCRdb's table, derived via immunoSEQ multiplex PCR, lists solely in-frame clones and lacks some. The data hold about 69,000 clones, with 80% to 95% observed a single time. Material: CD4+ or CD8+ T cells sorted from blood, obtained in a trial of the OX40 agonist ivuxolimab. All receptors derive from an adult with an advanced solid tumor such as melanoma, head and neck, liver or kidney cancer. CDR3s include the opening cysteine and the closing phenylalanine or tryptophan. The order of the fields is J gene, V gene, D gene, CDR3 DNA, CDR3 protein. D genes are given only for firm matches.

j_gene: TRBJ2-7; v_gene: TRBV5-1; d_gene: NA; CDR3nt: TGCGCCAGCAGCTCACCCCCCGGCGAGCAGTACTTC; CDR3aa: CASSSPPGEQYF
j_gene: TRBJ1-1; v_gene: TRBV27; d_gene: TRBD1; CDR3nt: TGTGCCAGCAGTTTAGGGGGACAGACTGAAGCTTTCTTT; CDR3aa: CASSLGGQTEAFF
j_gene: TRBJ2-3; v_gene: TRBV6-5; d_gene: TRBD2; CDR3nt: TGTGCCAGCAGACCCACTAGCGGGAGGACAGATACGCAGTATTTT; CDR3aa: CASRPTSGRTDTQYF
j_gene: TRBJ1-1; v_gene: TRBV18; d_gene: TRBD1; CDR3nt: TGTGCCAGCTCACATGAGACAGGGGGCAAAATGAACACTGAAGCTTTCTTT; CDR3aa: CASSHETGGKMNTEAFF
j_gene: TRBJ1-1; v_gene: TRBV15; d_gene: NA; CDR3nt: TGTGCCACCAGCAGAGGGGGCGTGAACACTGAAGCTTTCTTT; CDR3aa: CATSRGGVNTEAFF
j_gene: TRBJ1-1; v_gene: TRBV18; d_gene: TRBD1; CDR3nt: TGTGCCAGCTCGCCAGGGGGCAACACTGAAGCTTTCTTT; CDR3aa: CASSPGGNTEAFF
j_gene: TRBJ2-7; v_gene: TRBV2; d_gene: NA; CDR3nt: TGTGCCAGCAGTGTCGGGCCCCTCATAAACGAGCAGTACTTC; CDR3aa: CASSVGPLINEQYF
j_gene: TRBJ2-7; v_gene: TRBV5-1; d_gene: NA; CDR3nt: TGCGCCAGCGCGAGCGGATCCCCGTCCTACGAGCAGTACTTC; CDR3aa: CASASGSPSYEQYF
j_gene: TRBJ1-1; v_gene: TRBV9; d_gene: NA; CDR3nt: TGTGCCAGCAGCGCCCCAGGGACCCGAGACACTGAAGCTTTCTTT; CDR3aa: CASSAPGTRDTEAFF
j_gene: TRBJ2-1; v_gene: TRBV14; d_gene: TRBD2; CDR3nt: TGTGCCAGCAGCCATTACGGCGGGAGAGATGAGCAGTTCTTC; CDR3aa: CASSHYGGRDEQFF
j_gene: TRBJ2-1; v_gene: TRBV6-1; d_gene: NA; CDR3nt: TGTGCCAGCAGTGATTTCAGGAATGAGCAGTTCTTC; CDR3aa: CASSDFRNEQFF
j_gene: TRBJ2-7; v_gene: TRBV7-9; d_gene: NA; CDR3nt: TGTGCCAGCAGCATCGGACAGACTAGCTTTTACGAGCAGTACTTC; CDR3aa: CASSIGQTSFYEQYF